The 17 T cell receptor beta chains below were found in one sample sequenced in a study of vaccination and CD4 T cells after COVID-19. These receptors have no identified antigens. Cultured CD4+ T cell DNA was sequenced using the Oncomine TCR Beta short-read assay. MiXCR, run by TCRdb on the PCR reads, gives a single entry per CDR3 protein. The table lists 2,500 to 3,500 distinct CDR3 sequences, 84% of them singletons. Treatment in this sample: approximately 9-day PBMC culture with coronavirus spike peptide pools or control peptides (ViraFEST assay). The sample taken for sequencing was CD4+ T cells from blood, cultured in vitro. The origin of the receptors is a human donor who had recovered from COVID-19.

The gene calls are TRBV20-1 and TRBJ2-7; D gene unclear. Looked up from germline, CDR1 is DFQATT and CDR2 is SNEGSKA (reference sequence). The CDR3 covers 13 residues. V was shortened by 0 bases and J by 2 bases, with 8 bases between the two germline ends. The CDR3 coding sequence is TGCAGTGCTAGAGATCGGCTACCCTACGAGCAGTACTTC. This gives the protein CSARDRLPYEQYF.

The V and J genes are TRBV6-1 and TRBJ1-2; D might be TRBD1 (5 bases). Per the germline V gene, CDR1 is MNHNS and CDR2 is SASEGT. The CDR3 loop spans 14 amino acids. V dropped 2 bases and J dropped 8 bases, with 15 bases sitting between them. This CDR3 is CASSEKQAPYGYTF. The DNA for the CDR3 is TGTGCCAGCAGTGAAAAACAGGCTCCATACGGCTACACCTTC.

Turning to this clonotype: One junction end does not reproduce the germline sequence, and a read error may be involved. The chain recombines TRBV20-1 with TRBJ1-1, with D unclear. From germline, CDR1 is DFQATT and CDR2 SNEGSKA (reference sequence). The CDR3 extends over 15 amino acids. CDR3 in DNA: TGCAGTGCCAGAGCGGGGAGCGGACCGAACACTGAAGCTTTCTTT. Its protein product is CSARAGSGPNTEAFF.

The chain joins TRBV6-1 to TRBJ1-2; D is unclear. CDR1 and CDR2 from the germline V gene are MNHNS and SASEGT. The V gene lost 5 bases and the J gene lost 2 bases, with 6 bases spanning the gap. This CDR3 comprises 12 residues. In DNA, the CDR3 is TGTGCCAGCAGTCCTAACAACTATGGCTACACCTTC. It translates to CASSPNNYGYTF.

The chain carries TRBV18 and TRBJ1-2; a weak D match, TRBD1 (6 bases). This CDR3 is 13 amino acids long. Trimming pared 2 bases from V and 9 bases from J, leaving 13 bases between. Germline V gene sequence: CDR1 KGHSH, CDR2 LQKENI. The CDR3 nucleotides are TGTGCCAGCTCACCAGGCAACAGGGAAAGCTACACCTTC. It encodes CASSPGNRESYTF.

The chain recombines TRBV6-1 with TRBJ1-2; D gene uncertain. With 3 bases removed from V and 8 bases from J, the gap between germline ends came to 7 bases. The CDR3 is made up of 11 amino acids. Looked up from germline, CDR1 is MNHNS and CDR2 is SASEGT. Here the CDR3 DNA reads TGTGCCAGCAGTGAGGAGACAGGCTACACCTTC. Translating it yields CASSEETGYTF.

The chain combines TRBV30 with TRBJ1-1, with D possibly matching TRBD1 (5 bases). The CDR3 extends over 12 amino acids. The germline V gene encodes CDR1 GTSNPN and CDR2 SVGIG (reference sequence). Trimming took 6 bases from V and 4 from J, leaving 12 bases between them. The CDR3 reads CACRQQVTEAFF. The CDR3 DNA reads TGTGCCTGCCGACAACAGGTCACTGAAGCTTTCTTT. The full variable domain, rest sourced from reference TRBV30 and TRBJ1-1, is SQTIHQWPATLVQPVGSPLSLECTVEGTSNPNLYWYRQAAGRGLQLLFYSVGIGQISSEVPQNLSASRPQDRQFILSSKKLLLSDSGFYLCACRQQVTEAFFGQGTRLTVV.

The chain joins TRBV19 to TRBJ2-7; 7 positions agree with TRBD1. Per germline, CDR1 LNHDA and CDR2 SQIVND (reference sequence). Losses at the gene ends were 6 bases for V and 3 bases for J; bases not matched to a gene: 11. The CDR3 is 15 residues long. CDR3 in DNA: TGTGCCAGTAGGCCCGGGACAGCGATCAACTACGAGCAGTACTTC. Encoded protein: CASRPGTAINYEQYF.

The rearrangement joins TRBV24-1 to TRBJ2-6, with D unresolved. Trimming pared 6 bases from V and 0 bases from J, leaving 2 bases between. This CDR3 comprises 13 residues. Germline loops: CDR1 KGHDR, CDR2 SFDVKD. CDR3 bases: TGTGCCACCAGTCCCTCTGGGGCCAACGTCCTGACTTTC. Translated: CATSPSGANVLTF.

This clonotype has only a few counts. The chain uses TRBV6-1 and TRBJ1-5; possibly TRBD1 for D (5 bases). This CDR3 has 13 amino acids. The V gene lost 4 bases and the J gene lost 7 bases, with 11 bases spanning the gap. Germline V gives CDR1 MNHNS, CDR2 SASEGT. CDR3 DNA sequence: TGTGCCAGCAGTGTCAGGGATAACCAGCCCCAGCATTTT. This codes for CASSVRDNQPQHF.

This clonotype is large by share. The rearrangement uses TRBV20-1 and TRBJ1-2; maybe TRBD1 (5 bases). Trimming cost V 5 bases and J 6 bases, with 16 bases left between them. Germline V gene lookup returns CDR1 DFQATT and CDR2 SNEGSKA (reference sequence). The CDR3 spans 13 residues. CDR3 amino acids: CSAARGGSNGYTF. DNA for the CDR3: TGCAGTGCTGCGAGGGGAGGGAGTAATGGCTACACCTTC.

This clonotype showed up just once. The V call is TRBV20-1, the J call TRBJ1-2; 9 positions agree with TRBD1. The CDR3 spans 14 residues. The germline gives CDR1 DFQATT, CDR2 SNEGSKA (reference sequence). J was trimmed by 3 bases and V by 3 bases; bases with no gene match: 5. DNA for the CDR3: TGCAGTGCTAGCCAACAGGGGGCAGACTATGGCTACACCTTC. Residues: CSASQQGADYGYTF.

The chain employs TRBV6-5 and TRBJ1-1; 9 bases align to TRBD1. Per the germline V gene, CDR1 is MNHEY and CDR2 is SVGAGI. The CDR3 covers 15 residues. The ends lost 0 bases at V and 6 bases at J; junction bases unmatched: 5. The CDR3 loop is CASSYSGTGSAEAFF. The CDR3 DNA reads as TGTGCCAGCAGTTACTCCGGGACAGGGTCCGCTGAAGCTTTCTTT.

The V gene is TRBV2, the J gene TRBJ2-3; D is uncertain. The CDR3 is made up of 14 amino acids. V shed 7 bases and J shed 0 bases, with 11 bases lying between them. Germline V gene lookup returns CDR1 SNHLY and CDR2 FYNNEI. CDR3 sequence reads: CASTGIRSTDTQYF. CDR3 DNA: TGTGCCAGCACTGGCATCCGCAGCACAGATACGCAGTATTTT.

The CDR3: CAIRLTANYGYTF. Written as DNA, the CDR3 is TGTGCCATCAGGTTGACAGCTAACTATGGCTACACCTTC. The rearrangement joins TRBV10-3 to TRBJ1-2; D may be TRBD1 (5 bases). The germline V gene encodes CDR1 ENHRY and CDR2 SYGVKD. Trimming left V 6 bases short and J 0 bases short, with 8 bases between. The CDR3 is made up of 13 amino acids.

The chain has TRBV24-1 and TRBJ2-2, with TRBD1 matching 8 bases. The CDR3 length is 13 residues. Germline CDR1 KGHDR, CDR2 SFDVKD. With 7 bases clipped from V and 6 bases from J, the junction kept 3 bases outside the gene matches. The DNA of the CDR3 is TGTGCCACCAGCAGGGGGCGCCCCGGGGAGCTGTTTTTT. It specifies CATSRGRPGELFF.

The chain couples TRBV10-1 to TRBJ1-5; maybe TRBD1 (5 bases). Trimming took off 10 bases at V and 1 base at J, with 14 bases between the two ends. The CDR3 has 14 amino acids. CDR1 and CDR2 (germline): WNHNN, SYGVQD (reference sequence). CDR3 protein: CANYPWGSNQPQHF. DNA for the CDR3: TGCGCCAACTACCCCTGGGGGAGCAATCAGCCCCAGCATTTT.